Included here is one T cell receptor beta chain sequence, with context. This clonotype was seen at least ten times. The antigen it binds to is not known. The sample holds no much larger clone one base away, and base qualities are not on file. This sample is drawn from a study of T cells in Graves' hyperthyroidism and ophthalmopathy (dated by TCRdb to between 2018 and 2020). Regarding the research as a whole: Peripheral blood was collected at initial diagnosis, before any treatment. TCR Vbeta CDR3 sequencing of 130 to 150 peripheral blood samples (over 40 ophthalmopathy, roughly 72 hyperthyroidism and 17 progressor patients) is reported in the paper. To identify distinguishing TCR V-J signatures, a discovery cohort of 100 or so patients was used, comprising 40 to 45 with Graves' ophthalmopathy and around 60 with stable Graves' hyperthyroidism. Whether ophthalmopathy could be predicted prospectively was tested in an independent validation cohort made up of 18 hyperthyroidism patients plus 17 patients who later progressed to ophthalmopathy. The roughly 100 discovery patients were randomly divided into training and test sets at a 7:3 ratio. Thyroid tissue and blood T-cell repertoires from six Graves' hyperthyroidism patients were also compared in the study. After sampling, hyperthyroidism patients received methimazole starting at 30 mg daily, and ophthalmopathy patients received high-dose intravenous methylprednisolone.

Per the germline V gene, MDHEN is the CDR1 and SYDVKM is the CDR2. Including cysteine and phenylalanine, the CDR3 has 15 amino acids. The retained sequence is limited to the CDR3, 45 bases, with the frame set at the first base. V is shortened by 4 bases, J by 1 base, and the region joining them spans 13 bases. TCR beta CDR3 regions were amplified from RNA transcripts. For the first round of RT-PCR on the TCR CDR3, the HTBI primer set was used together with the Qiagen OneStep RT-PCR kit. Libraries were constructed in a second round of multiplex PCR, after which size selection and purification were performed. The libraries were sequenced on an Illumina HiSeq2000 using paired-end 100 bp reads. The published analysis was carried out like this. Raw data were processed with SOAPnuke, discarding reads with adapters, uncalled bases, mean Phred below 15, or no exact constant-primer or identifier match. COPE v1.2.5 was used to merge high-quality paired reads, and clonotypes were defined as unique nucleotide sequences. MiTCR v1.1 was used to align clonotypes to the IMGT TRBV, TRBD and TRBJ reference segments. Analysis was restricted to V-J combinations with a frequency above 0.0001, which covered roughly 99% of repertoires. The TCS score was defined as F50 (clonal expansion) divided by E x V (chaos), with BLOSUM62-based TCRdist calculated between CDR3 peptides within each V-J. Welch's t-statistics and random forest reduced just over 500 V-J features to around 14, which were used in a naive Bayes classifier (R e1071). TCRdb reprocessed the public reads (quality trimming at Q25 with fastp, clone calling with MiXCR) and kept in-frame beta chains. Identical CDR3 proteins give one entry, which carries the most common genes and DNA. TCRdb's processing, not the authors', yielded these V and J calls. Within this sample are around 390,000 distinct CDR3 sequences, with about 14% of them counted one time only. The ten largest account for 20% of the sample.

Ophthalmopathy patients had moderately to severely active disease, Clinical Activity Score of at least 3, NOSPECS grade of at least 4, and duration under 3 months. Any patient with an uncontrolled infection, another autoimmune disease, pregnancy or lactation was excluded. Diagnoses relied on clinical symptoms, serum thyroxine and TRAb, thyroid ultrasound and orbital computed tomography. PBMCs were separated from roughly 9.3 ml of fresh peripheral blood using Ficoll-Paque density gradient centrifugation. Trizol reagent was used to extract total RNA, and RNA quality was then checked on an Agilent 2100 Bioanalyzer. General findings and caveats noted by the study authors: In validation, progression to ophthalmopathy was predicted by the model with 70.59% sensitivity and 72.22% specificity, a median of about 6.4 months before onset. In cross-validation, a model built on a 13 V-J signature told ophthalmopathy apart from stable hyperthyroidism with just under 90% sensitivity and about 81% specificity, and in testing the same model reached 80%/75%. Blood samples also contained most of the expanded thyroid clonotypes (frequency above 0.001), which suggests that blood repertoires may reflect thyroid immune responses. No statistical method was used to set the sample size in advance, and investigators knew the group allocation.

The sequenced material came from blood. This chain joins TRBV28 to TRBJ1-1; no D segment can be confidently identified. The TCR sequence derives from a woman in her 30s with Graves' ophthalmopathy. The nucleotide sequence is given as TGTGCCAGCAGTTCCCAAGACACTCGGAACACTGAAGCTTTCTTT. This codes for CASSSQDTRNTEAFF.